The 17 T cell receptor beta chains below were found in one sample sequenced in a study of graft-versus-host responses after intestinal transplantation. Method: immunoSEQ multiplex PCR; TCRdb's copy keeps in-frame clones and lacks some. The data show some 25,000 clones, 80% to 95% seen once. This specimen was PBMCs, taken 18 days after transplant. Every receptor here comes from a human patient who received an intestinal transplant, so some T cells may come from the graft donor.

This rearrangement joins TRBV6-5 to TRBJ1-2; TRBD1 matches at 7 bases. Germline CDR1 is MNHEY and CDR2 is SVGAGI. This CDR3 has 15 residues. Trimming removed 2 bases from V and 2 bases from J; junction bases left unmatched: 5. CDR3 in amino acids: CASSYGTATNYGYTF. The CDR3 DNA is TGTGCCAGCAGTTACGGGACAGCCACGAACTATGGCTACACCTTC.

This chain joins TRBV6-1 and TRBJ2-7; TRBD2 matches 10 bases. V lost 6 bases and J lost 4; bases outside the gene matches: 6. The CDR3 contains 14 residues. Germline V gene data show CDR1 as MNHNS and CDR2 as SASEGT. The CDR3 DNA is TGTGCCAGCAGGCTAGCGGGAGACAATTACGAGCAGTACTTC. It translates to CASRLAGDNYEQYF.

The chain uses TRBV6-5 and TRBJ1-1; D is uncertain. V lost 5 bases to trimming and J lost 0 bases, with 7 bases between them. This CDR3 is 13 amino acids long. Germline CDR1 MNHEY, CDR2 SVGAGI. CDR3 sequence: CASSLIMNTEAFF. The CDR3 region has the DNA TGTGCCAGCAGTCTCATAATGAACACTGAAGCTTTCTTT.

The chain recombines TRBV4-1 with TRBJ2-3, with D possibly matching TRBD1 (6 bases). This CDR3 has 17 residues. The V end lost 0 bases, the J end lost 2 bases, and 15 bases lay between the germline ends. Germline lookup yields CDR1 MGHRA and CDR2 YSYEKL. CDR3 residues: CASSQDRGRGVTDTQYF. CDR3 in DNA: TGCGCCAGCAGCCAAGATCGGGGCAGGGGCGTCACAGATACGCAGTATTTT.

The chain is built from TRBV7-9 and TRBJ2-3; TRBD2 matches at 11 bases. Trimming removed 5 bases from V and 1 base from J; junction bases left unmatched: 5. The CDR3 totals 16 residues. The germline V gene has CDR1 SEHNR and CDR2 FQNEAQ (reference sequence). CDR3 DNA sequence: TGTGCCAGCAGCACGCTGACTAGCGGGGGCACAGATACGCAGTATTTT. Translation gives CASSTLTSGGTDTQYF.

V and J are TRBV4-1 and TRBJ2-5; D uncertain. Germline lookup yields CDR1 MGHRA and CDR2 YSYEKL. Trimming removed 3 bases from V and 2 bases from J, with 7 bases in between. This CDR3 is 13 amino acids long. Written as DNA, the CDR3 is TGCGCCAGCAGCCAGGCCCCTCAAGAGACCCAGTACTTC. Residues: CASSQAPQETQYF.

The rearrangement joins TRBV15 to TRBJ2-3; tentative D call: TRBD2 (5 bases). The ends were cut back, 0 bases at V and 3 bases at J, with 7 bases in the middle. This CDR3 spans 14 amino acids. The germline V gene encodes CDR1 LNHNV and CDR2 YYDKDF (reference sequence). The CDR3 reads CATSREEATDTQYF. The CDR3 nucleotides read TGTGCCACCAGCAGAGAGGAGGCAACAGATACGCAGTATTTT.

The rearrangement uses TRBV30 and TRBJ2-7; TRBD2 matches 13 bases. The V gene's germline CDR1 is GTSNPN and CDR2 SVGIG (reference sequence). The trim removed 5 bases at V and 3 bases at J, leaving 7 bases unmatched. The CDR3 has 15 residues. The CDR3: CAWEPLAGGDYEQYF. The CDR3 DNA follows: TGTGCCTGGGAACCACTAGCGGGGGGGGACTACGAGCAGTACTTC.

The V and J genes are TRBV11-3 and TRBJ1-4; no clear D gene. V was pared by 4 bases and J by 7 bases, with 19 bases between. There are 16 residues in the CDR3. Looked up from germline, CDR1 is SGHNT and CDR2 is YENEEA. CDR3 sequence: CASSSQDSRKGEKLFF. CDR3 coding DNA: TGTGCCAGCAGCTCTCAGGATTCCCGTAAAGGTGAAAAACTGTTTTTT.

This clone came up once. The chain has TRBV11-2 and TRBJ1-2, with D tentatively TRBD1 (5 bases). Trimming took 4 bases from V and 4 from J, leaving 22 bases between them. CDR1 SGHAT and CDR2 FQNNGV come from the germline V gene. The CDR3 extends over 17 amino acids. The DNA of the CDR3 is TGTGCCAGCAGCTCCCCGAGAAGGGGCCCCGGGAGCTATGGCTACACCTTC. Translation: CASSSPRRGPGSYGYTF.

In its sample, this clone was seen once. The chain couples TRBV30 to TRBJ1-2, with D maybe TRBD1 (5 bases). The CDR3 is 12 residues long. Germline CDR1 is GTSNPN and CDR2 is SVGIG (reference sequence). V was shortened by 5 bases and J by 4 bases, with 11 bases between the two germline ends. The CDR3: CAWEGSVYGYTF. CDR3 nucleotides: TGTGCCTGGGAGGGGTCCGTCTATGGCTACACCTTC.

Here the CDR3 DNA reads TGTGCCAGCAGCTTCACAGGGTATGGAAACACCATATATTTT. Encoded protein: CASSFTGYGNTIYF. This chain links TRBV5-6 with TRBJ1-3; TRBD1 might be the D (6 bases). Trimming pared 2 bases from V and 3 bases from J, leaving 9 bases between. This CDR3 has 14 amino acids. The germline CDR1 and CDR2 sequences are SGHDT and YYEEEE.

This chain joins TRBV7-9 and TRBJ2-2; D not certain. Per the germline V gene, CDR1 is SEHNR and CDR2 is FQNEAQ (reference sequence). This CDR3 has 11 amino acids. Trimming cost V 11 bases and J 5 bases, with 9 bases left between them. CDR3 bases: TGTGCCGGATCACGGACCGGGGAGCTGTTTTTT. Translating gives CAGSRTGELFF.

This rearrangement joins TRBV4-2 to TRBJ2-2; 15 bases are a match to TRBD2. This CDR3 spans 17 amino acids. V gave up 5 bases and J gave up 4 bases; unmatched junction bases: 5. CDR1 and CDR2 from the germline V gene are LGHNA and YNFKEQ. As DNA, the CDR3 is TGTGCCAGCAGCTCTCGGACTAGCGGGGGGGTCACCGGGGAGCTGTTTTTT. This gives the protein CASSSRTSGGVTGELFF.

The table lists this clone with a count of one. The CDR3: CASSLAGGDYEQYF. CDR3 coding DNA: TGCGCCAGCAGCTTGGCAGGGGGAGACTACGAGCAGTACTTC. The rearrangement joins TRBV5-1 to TRBJ2-7; 7 bases agree with TRBD1. V dropped 0 bases and J dropped 3; count of bases not matched to a gene: 3. The length of the CDR3 is 14 residues. Germline CDR1 SGHRS, CDR2 YFSETQ.

The J gene is TRBJ1-2, the V gene TRBV2; weak D call: TRBD1 (6 bases). V was cut by 8 bases and J by 4 bases, with 11 bases left in between. Germline V lookup: CDR1 SNHLY, CDR2 FYNNEI. The CDR3 runs 12 residues. This CDR3 reads CASGEDSYGYTF. The CDR3 DNA is TGTGCCAGCGGGGAGGACAGCTATGGCTACACCTTC.

The chain combines TRBV7-9 with TRBJ1-2; 9 bases are shared with TRBD1. With 1 base clipped from V and 5 bases from J, the junction kept 8 bases outside the gene matches. The CDR3 covers 16 residues. Germline assignment: CDR1 SEHNR and CDR2 FQNEAQ (reference sequence). The CDR3 region has the DNA TGTGCCAGCAGCTTAGGGTCCGGCGGGACAGGGTATGGCTACACCTTC. Residues: CASSLGSGGTGYGYTF.